The T cell receptor (beta chain) under discussion was sequenced for a study of post-analysis software for immune sequencing data. Study-wide results and limits: A handful of TRBV segments were significantly more frequent in patients than in controls. TRBV5-6, TRBV5-1 and TRBV20-1 were among these segments.

Unique molecular identifiers tagged the TCR beta cDNA libraries. T cells numbering roughly 0.95 to 10 million gave rise to 400,000 to 550,000 cDNA molecules. TCRdb re-analysed the PCR reads in MiXCR, keeping a single row per CDR3 protein. Here the sample spans around 200,000 distinct CDR3 sequences, 25% to 30% being singletons. In regard to this clonotype: The antigen remains unidentified.

Germline CDR1 DFQATT, CDR2 SNEGSKA (reference sequence). V was trimmed by 0 bases and J by 1 base, leaving 14 bases between them. CDR3 length: 16 residues. The specimen was blood. The V gene is TRBV20-1, the J gene TRBJ2-3; D may be TRBD1 or TRBD2 (5 bases each). The receptor was derived from a girl aged 2-17 years with multiple sclerosis. CDR3 DNA sequence: TGCAGTGCTAGAGATGGGGCAGGGACGGGCACAGATACGCAGTATTTT. This codes for CSARDGAGTGTDTQYF.